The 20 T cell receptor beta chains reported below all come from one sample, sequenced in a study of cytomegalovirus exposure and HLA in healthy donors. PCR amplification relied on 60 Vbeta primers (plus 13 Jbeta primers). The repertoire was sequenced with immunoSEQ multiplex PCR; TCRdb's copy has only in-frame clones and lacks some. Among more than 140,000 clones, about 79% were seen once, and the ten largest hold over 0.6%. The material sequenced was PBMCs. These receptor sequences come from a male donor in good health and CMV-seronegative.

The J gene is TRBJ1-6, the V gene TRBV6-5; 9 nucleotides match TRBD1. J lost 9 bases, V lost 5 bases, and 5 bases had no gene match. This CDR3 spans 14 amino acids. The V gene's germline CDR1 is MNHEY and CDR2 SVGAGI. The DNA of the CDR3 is TGTGCCAGCAGTCCACGGGACAGGGTTTCACCCCTCCACTTT. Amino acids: CASSPRDRVSPLHF.

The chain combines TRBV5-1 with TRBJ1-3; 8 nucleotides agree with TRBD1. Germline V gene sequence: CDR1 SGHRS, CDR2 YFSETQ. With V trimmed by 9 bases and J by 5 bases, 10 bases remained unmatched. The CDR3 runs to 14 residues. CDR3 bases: TGCGCCAACTTGAGACAGGGGCCCAGAAACACCATATATTTT. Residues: CANLRQGPRNTIYF.

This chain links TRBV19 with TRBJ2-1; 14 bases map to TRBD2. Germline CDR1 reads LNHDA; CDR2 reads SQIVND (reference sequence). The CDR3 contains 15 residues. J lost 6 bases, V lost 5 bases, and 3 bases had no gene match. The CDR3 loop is CASSSGTSGGNEQFF. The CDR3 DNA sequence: TGTGCCAGTAGTTCTGGGACTAGCGGGGGCAATGAGCAGTTCTTC.

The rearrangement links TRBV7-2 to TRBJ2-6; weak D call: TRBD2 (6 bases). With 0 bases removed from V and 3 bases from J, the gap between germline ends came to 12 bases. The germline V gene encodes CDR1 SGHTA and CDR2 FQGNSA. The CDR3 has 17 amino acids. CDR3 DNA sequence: TGTGCCAGCAGCTTAGCCGGGGGTAGAAGTGGGGCCAACGTCCTGACTTTC. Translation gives CASSLAGGRSGANVLTF.

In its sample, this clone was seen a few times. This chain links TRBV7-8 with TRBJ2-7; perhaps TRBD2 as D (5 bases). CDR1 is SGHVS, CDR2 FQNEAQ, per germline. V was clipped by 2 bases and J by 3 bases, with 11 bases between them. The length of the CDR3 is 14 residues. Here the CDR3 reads CASSLTYGDYEQYF. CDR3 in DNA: TGTGCCAGCAGCTTAACGTACGGGGACTACGAGCAGTACTTC.

Here the CDR3 DNA reads TGTGCCAGCAGACCAGCGGGAGCAAGCGAGCAGTACTTC. As protein: CASRPAGASEQYF. The chain couples TRBV6-5 to TRBJ2-7, with TRBD2 matching 8 bases. The junction had 7 bases not matched to a gene; V was cut back by 6 bases and J by 6 bases. CDR1 MNHEY and CDR2 SVGAGI come from the germline V gene. The CDR3 length is 13 residues.

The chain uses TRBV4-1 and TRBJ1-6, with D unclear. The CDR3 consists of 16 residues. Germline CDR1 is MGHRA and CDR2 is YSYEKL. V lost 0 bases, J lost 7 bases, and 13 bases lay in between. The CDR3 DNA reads TGCGCCAGCAGCCAAGAGGGAGTCGCGGCCAATTCACCCCTCCACTTT. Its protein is CASSQEGVAANSPLHF.

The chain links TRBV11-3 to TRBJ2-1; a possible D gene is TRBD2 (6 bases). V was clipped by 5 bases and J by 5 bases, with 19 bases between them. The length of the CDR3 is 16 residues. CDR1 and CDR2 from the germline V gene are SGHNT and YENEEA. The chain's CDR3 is CASSRYNGSQNNEQFF. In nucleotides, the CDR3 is TGTGCCAGCAGCCGGTATAACGGGAGTCAGAACAATGAGCAGTTCTTC.

CDR3 sequence (DNA): TGTGCCAGTGGACGAGGGAGAGGGTCCCAAGAGACCCAGTACTTC. Amino acid sequence: CASGRGRGSQETQYF. The genes are TRBV19 and TRBJ2-5; the D gene is possibly TRBD2 (5 bases). V was trimmed by 8 bases and J by 1 base, leaving 17 bases between them. The CDR3 is 15 residues long. Germline loops: CDR1 LNHDA, CDR2 SQIVND (reference sequence).

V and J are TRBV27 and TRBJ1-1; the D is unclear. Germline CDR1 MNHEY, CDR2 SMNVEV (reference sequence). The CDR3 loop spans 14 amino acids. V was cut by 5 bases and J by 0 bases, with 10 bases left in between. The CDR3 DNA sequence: TGTGCCAGCAGTCCCCTCACAGTGAACACTGAAGCTTTCTTT. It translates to CASSPLTVNTEAFF.

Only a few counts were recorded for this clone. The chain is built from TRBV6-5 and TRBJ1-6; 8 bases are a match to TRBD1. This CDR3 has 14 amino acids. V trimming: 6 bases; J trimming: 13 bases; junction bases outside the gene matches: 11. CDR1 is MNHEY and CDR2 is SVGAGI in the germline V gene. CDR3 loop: CASSPGQEPSPLHF. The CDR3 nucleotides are TGTGCCAGCAGCCCGGGACAGGAGCCTTCTCCCCTCCACTTT.

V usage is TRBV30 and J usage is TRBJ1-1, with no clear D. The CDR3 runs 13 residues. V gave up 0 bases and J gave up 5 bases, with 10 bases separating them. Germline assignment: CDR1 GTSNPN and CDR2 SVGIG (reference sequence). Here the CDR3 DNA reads TGTGCCTGGAGTGTGGGAGGTAGGACTGAAGCTTTCTTT. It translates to CAWSVGGRTEAFF.

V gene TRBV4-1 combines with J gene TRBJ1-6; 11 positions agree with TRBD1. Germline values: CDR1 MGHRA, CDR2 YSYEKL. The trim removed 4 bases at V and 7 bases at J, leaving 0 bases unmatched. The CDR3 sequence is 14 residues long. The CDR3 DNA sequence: TGCGCCAGCAGCCGGGACAGGGGGAATTCACCCCTCCACTTT. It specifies CASSRDRGNSPLHF.

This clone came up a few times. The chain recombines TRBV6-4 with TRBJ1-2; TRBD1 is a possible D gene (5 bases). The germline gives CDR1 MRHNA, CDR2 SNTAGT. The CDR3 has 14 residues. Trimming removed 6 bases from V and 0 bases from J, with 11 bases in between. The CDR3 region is CASSPDSANYGYTF. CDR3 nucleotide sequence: TGTGCCAGCAGCCCCGACAGTGCTAACTATGGCTACACCTTC.

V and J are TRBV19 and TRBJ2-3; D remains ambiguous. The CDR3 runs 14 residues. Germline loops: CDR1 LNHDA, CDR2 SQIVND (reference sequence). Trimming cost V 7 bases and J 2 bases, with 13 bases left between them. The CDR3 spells CASTVGGITDTQYF. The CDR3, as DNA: TGTGCCAGTACAGTTGGCGGCATCACAGATACGCAGTATTTT.

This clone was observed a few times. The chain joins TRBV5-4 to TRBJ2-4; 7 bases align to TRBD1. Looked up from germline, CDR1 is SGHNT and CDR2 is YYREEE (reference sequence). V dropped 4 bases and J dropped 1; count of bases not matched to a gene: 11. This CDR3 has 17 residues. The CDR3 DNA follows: TGTGCCAGCAGCATCCGAAGACAGGGCGGTGCCAAAAACATTCAGTACTTC. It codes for CASSIRRQGGAKNIQYF.

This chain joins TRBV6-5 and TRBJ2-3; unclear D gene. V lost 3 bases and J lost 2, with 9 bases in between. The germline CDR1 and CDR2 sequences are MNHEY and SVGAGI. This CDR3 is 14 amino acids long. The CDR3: CASSYGLPTDTQYF. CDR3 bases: TGTGCCAGCAGTTATGGGCTCCCCACAGATACGCAGTATTTT.

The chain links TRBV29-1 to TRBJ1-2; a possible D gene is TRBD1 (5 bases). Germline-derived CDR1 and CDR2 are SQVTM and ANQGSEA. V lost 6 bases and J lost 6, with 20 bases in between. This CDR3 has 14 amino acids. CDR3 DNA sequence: TGCAGCGTAACCATCACAGTGGGGGGGAATGGCTACACCTTC. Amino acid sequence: CSVTITVGGNGYTF.

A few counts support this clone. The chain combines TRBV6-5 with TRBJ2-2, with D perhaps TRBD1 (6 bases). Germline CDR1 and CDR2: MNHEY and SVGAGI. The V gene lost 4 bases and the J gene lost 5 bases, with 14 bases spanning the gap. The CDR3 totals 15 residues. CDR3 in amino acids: CASSSQGFGTGELFF. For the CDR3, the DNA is TGTGCCAGCAGTTCGCAGGGGTTTGGTACCGGGGAGCTGTTTTTT.

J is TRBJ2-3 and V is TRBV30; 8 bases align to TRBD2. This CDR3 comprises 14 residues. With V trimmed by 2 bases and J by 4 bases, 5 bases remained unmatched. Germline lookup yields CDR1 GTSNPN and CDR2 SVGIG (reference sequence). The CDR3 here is CAWSSGGGADTQYF. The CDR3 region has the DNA TGTGCCTGGAGTAGCGGGGGCGGTGCAGATACGCAGTATTTT.